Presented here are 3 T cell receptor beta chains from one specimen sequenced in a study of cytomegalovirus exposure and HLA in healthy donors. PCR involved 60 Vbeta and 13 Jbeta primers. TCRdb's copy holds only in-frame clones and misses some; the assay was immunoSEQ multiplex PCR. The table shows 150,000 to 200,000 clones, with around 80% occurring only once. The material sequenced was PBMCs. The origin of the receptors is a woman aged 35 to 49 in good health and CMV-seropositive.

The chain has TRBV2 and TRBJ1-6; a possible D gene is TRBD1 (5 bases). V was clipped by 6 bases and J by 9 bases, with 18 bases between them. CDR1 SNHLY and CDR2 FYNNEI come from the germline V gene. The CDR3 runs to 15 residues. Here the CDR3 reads CASRDLGRVISPLHF. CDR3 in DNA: TGTGCCAGCAGGGACCTCGGCAGGGTGATTTCACCCCTCCACTTT.

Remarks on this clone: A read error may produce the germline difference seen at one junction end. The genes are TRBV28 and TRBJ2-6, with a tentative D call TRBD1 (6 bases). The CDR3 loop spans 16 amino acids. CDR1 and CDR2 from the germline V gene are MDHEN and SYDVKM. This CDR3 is CASGLPRGPGANGLTF. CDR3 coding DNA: TGTGCCAGCGGCCTACCCAGGGGTCCTGGGGCCAACGGCCTGACTTTC.

The CDR3 reads CASNPSGGTYNEQFF. The CDR3 bases are TGTGCCAGCAACCCTAGCGGGGGTACCTACAATGAGCAGTTCTTC. V gene TRBV7-2 combines with J gene TRBJ2-1; 10 positions agree with TRBD2. Germline V gene data show CDR1 as SGHTA and CDR2 as FQGNSA. V was pared by 7 bases and J by 2 bases, with 5 bases of the junction left unmatched. The CDR3 length is 15 residues.